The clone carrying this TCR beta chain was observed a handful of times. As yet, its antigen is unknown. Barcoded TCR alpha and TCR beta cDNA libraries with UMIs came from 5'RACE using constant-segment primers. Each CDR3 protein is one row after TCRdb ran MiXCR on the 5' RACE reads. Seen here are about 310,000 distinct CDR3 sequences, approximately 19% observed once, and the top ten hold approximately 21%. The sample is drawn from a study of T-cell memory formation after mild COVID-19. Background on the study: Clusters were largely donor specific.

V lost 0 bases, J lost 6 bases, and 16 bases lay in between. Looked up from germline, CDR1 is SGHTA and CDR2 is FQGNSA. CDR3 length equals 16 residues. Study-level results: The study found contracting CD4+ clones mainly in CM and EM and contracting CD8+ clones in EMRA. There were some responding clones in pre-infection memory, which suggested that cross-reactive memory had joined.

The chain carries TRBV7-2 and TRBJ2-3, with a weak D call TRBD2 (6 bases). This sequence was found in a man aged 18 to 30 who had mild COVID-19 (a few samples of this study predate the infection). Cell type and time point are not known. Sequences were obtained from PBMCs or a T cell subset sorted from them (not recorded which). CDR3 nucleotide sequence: TGTGCCAGCAGCTTAGCCGGGAGACTATCAACGGATACGCAGTATTTT. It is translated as CASSLAGRLSTDTQYF. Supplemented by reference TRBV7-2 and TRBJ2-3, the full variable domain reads GAGVSQSPSNKVTEKGKDVELRCDPISGHTALYWYRQSLGQGLEFLIYFQGNSAPDKSGLPSDRFSAERTGGSVSTLTIQRTQQEDSAVYLCASSLAGRLSTDTQYFGPGTRLTVL.